A single sample gave rise to the 18 T cell receptor beta chains below, sequenced in a study of T cells in Graves' hyperthyroidism and ophthalmopathy. Researchers took RNA transcripts and amplified the TCR beta CDR3 regions from them. HTBI primers were employed in a first-round RT-PCR of the TCR CDR3. Using its own MiXCR run on the multiplex PCR reads, TCRdb lists one record per CDR3 protein. Seen here are 610,000 or so distinct CDR3 sequences, roughly 50% observed once, and the top ten hold 7.5% to 8.5%. Sequenced material: peripheral blood or thyroid tissue (not recorded which). Receptors originate from a young woman with Graves' hyperthyroidism.

This clonotype was detected only once. The chain couples TRBV20-1 to TRBJ1-2; TRBD1 is a possible D gene (6 bases). The CDR3 is 11 residues long. Per germline, CDR1 DFQATT and CDR2 SNEGSKA (reference sequence). The CDR3 reads CSLGGVRGYTF. As DNA, the CDR3 is TGCAGCTTGGGGGGCGTTCGCGGCTACACCTTC.

This clonotype was recorded many times. V gene TRBV7-2 combines with J gene TRBJ1-2; D is possibly TRBD1 (6 bases). This CDR3 is 13 amino acids long. V lost 5 bases and J lost 0, with 7 bases in between. Germline-derived CDR1 and CDR2 are SGHTA and FQGNSA. The DNA of the CDR3 is TGTGCCAGCAGCCGGGACACTAACTATGGCTACACCTTC. Its protein is CASSRDTNYGYTF.

This clonotype was picked up many times. An end of the junction does not agree with germline; a read error may underlie this. J is TRBJ2-7 and V is TRBV11-3; TRBD2 matches at 9 bases. The V gene's germline CDR1 is SGHNT and CDR2 YENEEA. The CDR3 is made up of 11 amino acids. The DNA for the CDR3 is TGTGCCAGCAGCTTGGAGACTAGCGGAGATTTC. This translates into CASSLETSGDF.

The V and J genes are TRBV3-1 and TRBJ2-3; D ambiguous. The CDR3 sequence is 15 residues long. From germline, CDR1 is LGHDT and CDR2 YNNKEL (reference sequence). V was shortened by 5 bases and J by 0 bases, with 12 bases between the two germline ends. The CDR3 loop is CASSSGVVSTDTQYF. CDR3 DNA sequence: TGTGCCAGCAGCTCGGGTGTAGTGAGCACAGATACGCAGTATTTT.

At least ten counts were recorded for this clonotype. This chain connects TRBV20-1 to TRBJ1-5; D is uncertain. Germline CDR1 is DFQATT and CDR2 is SNEGSKA (reference sequence). Trimming stripped 5 bases from V and 9 bases from J, with 17 bases between. The CDR3 is 13 residues long. The CDR3 sequence: CSAGVTPVGPQHF. CDR3 DNA: TGCAGTGCTGGGGTGACACCGGTAGGGCCCCAGCATTTT.

A note on this clonotype: A much larger clone lies a single base off, so this may be a read error. The rearrangement links TRBV29-1 to TRBJ1-2; D is unclear. Looked up from germline, CDR1 is SQVTM and CDR2 is ANQGSEA. The CDR3 has 13 amino acids. The CDR3 sequence: CSVDYLNAYGYSF. The DNA for the CDR3 is TGCAGCGTTGATTACCTGAATGCCTATGGCTACTCCTTC.

This clonotype was seen at least ten times. The genes are TRBV6-6 and TRBJ2-5; D gene uncertain. The germline CDR1 and CDR2 sequences are MNHNY and SVGAGI (reference sequence). Trimming took off 6 bases at V and 4 bases at J, with 18 bases between the two ends. The CDR3 is 15 amino acids. The CDR3 coding sequence is TGTGCCAGCAGCCCAGAGGAGCACTTACGAGAGACCCAGTACTTC. This encodes CASSPEEHLRETQYF.

In its sample, this clonotype was seen many times. This chain joins TRBV7-9 and TRBJ2-6; the match to TRBD2 covers 7 bases. The CDR3 runs to 14 residues. V gave up 11 bases and J gave up 0 bases; unmatched junction bases: 4. Germline V lookup: CDR1 SEHNR, CDR2 FQNEAQ (reference sequence). CDR3 nucleotide sequence: TGTGCCGGGAGGGCACCCTCTGGGGCCAACGTCCTGACTTTC. Amino acid sequence: CAGRAPSGANVLTF.

This clonotype was recorded a few times. The V gene is TRBV4-1, the J gene TRBJ1-4; maybe TRBD1 (5 bases). This CDR3 region has 15 residues. V was shortened by 4 bases and J by 7 bases, with 16 bases between the two germline ends. Germline CDR1 reads MGHRA; CDR2 reads YSYEKL. The CDR3 DNA reads TGCGCCAGCAGCCCCCAGGGAAGGGTTGGTGAAAAACTGTTTTTT. Translated, it gives CASSPQGRVGEKLFF.

This chain connects TRBV7-9 to TRBJ1-6, with unresolved D. The length of the CDR3 is 16 residues. The ends were cut back, 2 bases at V and 6 bases at J, with 14 bases in the middle. Germline loops: CDR1 SEHNR, CDR2 FQNEAQ (reference sequence). CDR3 nucleotides: TGTGCCAGCAGCTTACTGCCGGGAAAGTGTAATTCACCCCTCCACTTT. Protein sequence: CASSLLPGKCNSPLHF.

This clonotype was picked up a small number of times. V usage is TRBV6-1 and J usage is TRBJ1-4, with 8 bases identical to TRBD1. Germline lookup yields CDR1 MNHNS and CDR2 SASEGT. CDR3 length: 14 residues. V was pared by 6 bases and J by 7 bases, with 7 bases of the junction left unmatched. The CDR3 loop reads CASRLTGEIEKLFF. The CDR3 DNA reads TGTGCCAGCAGATTGACAGGGGAAATTGAAAAACTGTTTTTT.

This clonotype was recorded at least ten times. V gene TRBV10-3 combines with J gene TRBJ2-7, with D uncertain. The CDR3 consists of 15 residues. Trimming took off 2 bases at V and 2 bases at J, with 13 bases between the two ends. The germline gives CDR1 ENHRY, CDR2 SYGVKD. The CDR3 loop reads CAISESTGQTYEQYF. In DNA, the CDR3 is TGTGCCATCAGTGAGAGTACCGGGCAAACCTACGAGCAGTACTTC.

The rearrangement uses TRBV13 and TRBJ2-3, with 12 bases that match TRBD2. V shed 4 bases, J shed 5 bases, and the junction held 7 bases outside the gene matches. Germline CDR1 is PRHDT and CDR2 is FYEKMQ (reference sequence). The CDR3 runs 16 residues. CDR3 DNA: TGTGCCAGCAGCTCCCCGCCGGGACTAGCGGGAGATACGCAGTATTTT. This codes for CASSSPPGLAGDTQYF.

This chain joins TRBV24-1 and TRBJ2-1; TRBD2 agrees at 7 bases. V shed 10 bases, J shed 5 bases, and the junction held 1 base outside the gene matches. The length of the CDR3 is 11 residues. Germline-derived CDR1 and CDR2 are KGHDR and SFDVKD. The CDR3 sequence: CATTSDNEQFF. CDR3 DNA: TGTGCCACAACTAGCGACAATGAGCAGTTCTTC.

On this clonotype: The junction differs from germline at one of its ends, possibly a read error. The genes are TRBV7-9 and TRBJ1-5; D is perhaps TRBD1 (5 bases). The CDR3 has 16 amino acids. Germline CDR1 is SEHNR and CDR2 is FQNEAQ (reference sequence). CDR3 sequence: CASSSAMDGHNEPQHF. The CDR3 DNA is TGTGCCAGCAGCTCTGCGATGGACGGACACAATGAGCCCCAGCATTTT. The full variable domain, rest sourced from reference TRBV7-9 and TRBJ1-5, is DTGVSQNPRHKITKRGQNVTFRCDPISEHNRLYWYRQTLGQGPEFLTYFQNEAQLEKSRLLSDRFSAERPKGSFSTLEIQRTEQGDSAMYLCASSSAMDGHNEPQHFGDGTRLSIL.

The chain couples TRBV29-1 to TRBJ1-1; perhaps TRBD1 as D (5 bases). The CDR3 has 14 amino acids. Germline values: CDR1 SQVTM, CDR2 ANQGSEA. Trimming cost V 6 bases and J 1 base, with 15 bases left between them. This CDR3 is CSVVPPGRNTEAFF. As DNA, the CDR3 is TGCAGCGTGGTACCACCGGGACGGAACACTGAAGCTTTCTTT.

This clonotype was detected ten times or more. This chain joins TRBV4-1 and TRBJ1-6; possible D gene TRBD1, 6 bases. V was clipped by 1 base and J by 3 bases, with 10 bases between them. Germline V gene lookup returns CDR1 MGHRA and CDR2 YSYEKL. The CDR3 length is 16 residues. CDR3: CASSQVPQGYNSPLHF. CDR3 sequence (DNA): TGCGCCAGCAGCCAAGTACCACAGGGCTATAATTCACCCCTCCACTTT.

The J gene is TRBJ2-7, the V gene TRBV4-1; a weak D match, TRBD1 (5 bases). Germline-derived CDR1 and CDR2 are MGHRA and YSYEKL. This CDR3 spans 16 amino acids. V lost 1 base, J lost 3 bases, and 16 bases lay in between. Here the CDR3 reads CASSQVPRVGLYEQYF. The CDR3 DNA is TGCGCCAGCAGCCAAGTCCCCAGGGTAGGGCTCTACGAGCAGTACTTC.